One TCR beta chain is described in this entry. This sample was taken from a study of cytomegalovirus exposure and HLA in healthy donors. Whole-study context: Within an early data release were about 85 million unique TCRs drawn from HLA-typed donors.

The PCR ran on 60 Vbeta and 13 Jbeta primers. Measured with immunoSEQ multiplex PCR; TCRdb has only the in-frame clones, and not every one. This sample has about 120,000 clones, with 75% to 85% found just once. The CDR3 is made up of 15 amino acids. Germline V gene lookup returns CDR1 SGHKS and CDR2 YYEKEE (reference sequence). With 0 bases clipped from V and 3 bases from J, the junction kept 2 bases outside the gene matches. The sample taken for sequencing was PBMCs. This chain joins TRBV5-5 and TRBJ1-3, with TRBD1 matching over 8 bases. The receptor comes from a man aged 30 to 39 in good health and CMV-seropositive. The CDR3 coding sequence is TGTGCCAGCAGCTTGGACAGGGGGGATGGAAACACCATATATTTT. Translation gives CASSLDRGDGNTIYF. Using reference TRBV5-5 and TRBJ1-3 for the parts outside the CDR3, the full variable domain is DAGVTQSPTHLIKTRGQQVTLRCSPISGHKSVSWYQQVLGQGPQFIFQYYEKEERGRGNFPDRFSARQFPNYSSELNVNALLLGDSALYLCASSLDRGDGNTIYFGEGSWLTVV.